This T cell receptor (beta chain) came from a study of human T cells and chemical hapten exposure. Germline trimming cut 6 bases from V and 6 bases from J; bases unmatched to any gene: 6. Germline-derived CDR1 and CDR2 are MNHNY and SVGAGI (reference sequence). The CDR3 has 13 amino acids. The time point denotes: patch test 1, 2 weeks after DPC sensitization. Treatment here: therapeutic diphenylcyclopropenone sensitization with weekly scalp DPC. This clonotype was counted many times. A single record per CDR3 protein comes from TCRdb applying MiXCR to the RACE reads. Here the sample spans about 380,000 distinct CDR3 sequences, about 4.8% being singletons.

The sequencing used whole blood, collected in connection with sensitization to the hapten diphenylcyclopropenone (DPC). The sequence was collected from a woman between 50 and 59 years old with alopecia areata. Some clones in this sample may be carry-over from other donors' samples. V and J are TRBV6-6 and TRBJ1-1; 8 bases are a match to TRBD1. This chain's CDR3 is CASRGQGRSEAFF. In DNA, the CDR3 is TGTGCCAGCAGAGGACAGGGAAGGTCTGAAGCTTTCTTT.